Given below is one T cell receptor beta chain in context. The antigen remains undetermined. The data originate from a study of cytomegalovirus exposure and HLA in healthy donors. Study-wide context: In terms of ancestry, the Caucasian-associated cluster contained around 79% of the approximately 400 genotyped donors.

The CDR3 totals 14 residues. The V gene end was trimmed by 5 bases and the J gene end by 4 bases; junction bases not matched to a gene: 5. CDR1 and CDR2 from the germline V gene are MDHEN and SYDVKM. PCR used 60 Vbeta primers and 13 Jbeta primers. Method: immunoSEQ multiplex PCR; TCRdb's copy keeps in-frame clones and lacks some. The repertoire holds over 150,000 clones, with roughly 85% as singletons. Findings of the study overall: Exclusion as indistinguishable affected some V segments, including TRBV6-2 and TRBV6-3. The Asian-associated ancestry cluster reportedly had fewer N-insertions than the approximately 670-donor mean in a later analysis.

The sample consisted of PBMCs. This sequence joins TRBV28 and TRBJ1-2; 9 bases fit TRBD1. This receptor was identified in a man between 40 and 49 years old in good health and CMV-seronegative. The CDR3 DNA reads as TGTGCCAGCAGTCCCTCGGGACAGGGCTATGGCTACACCTTC. Its protein is CASSPSGQGYGYTF.